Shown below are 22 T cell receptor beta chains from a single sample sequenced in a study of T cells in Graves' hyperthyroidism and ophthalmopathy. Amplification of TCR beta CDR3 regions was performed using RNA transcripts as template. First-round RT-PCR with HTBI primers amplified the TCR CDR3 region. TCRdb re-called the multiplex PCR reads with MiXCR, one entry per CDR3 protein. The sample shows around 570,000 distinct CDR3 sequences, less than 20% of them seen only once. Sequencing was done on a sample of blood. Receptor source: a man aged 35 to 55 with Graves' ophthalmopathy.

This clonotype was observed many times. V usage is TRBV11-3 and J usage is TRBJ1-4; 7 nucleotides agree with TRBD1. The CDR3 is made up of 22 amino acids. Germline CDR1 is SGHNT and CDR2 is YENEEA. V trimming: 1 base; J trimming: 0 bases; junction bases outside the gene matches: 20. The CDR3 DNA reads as TGTGCCAGCAGCTTAGTTCGTCCAGCAAAAGGGGGCGGGGGGACAACTAATGAAAAACTGTTTTTT. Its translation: CASSLVRPAKGGGGTTNEKLFF.

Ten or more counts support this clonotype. The chain's CDR3 is CASSQSGSSADTQYF. CDR3 nucleotides: TGTGCCAGCAGCCAAAGCGGGAGTAGTGCAGATACGCAGTATTTT. This chain joins TRBV7-9 and TRBJ2-3; 8 nucleotides agree with TRBD2. CDR1 SEHNR and CDR2 FQNEAQ come from the germline V gene (reference sequence). The CDR3 has 15 residues. V gave up 5 bases and J gave up 4 bases; unmatched junction bases: 8.

In DNA form, the CDR3 reads TGTGCCAGCAGTCCAAAACCGGCCAGGGCGAACACCGGGGAGCTGTTTTTT. It specifies CASSPKPARANTGELFF. The chain recombines TRBV6-4 with TRBJ2-2; tentatively, D is TRBD1 (5 bases). The V gene lost 5 bases and the J gene lost 0 bases, with 16 bases spanning the gap. This CDR3 has 17 amino acids. CDR1 MRHNA and CDR2 SNTAGT come from the germline V gene.

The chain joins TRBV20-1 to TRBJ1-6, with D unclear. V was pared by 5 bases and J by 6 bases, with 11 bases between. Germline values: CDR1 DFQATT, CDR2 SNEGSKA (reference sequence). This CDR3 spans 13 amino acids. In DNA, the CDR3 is TGCAGTGCTGGGAGGGCAGTTAATTCACCCCTCCACTTT. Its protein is CSAGRAVNSPLHF.

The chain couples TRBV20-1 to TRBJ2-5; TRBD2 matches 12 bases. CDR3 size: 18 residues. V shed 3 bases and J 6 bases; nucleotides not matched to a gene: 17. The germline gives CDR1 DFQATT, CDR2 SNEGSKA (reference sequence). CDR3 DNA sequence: TGCAGTGCTAGGGAAATCTCGGGACTAGCGGGTTTCATGAAGACCCAGTACTTC. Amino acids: CSAREISGLAGFMKTQYF.

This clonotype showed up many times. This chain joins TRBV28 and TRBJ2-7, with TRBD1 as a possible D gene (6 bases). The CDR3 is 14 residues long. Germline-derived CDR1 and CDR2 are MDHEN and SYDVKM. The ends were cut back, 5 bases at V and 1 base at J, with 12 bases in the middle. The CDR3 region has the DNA TGTGCCAGCAGTACCCCGACAGGATCCTACGAGCAGTACTTC. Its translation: CASSTPTGSYEQYF.

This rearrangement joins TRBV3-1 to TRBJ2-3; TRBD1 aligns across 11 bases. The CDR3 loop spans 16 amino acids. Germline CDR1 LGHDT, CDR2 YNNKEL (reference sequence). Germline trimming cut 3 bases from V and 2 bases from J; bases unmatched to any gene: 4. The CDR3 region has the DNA TGTGCCAGCAGCCAGGGGACAGGGGGTTACACAGATACGCAGTATTTT. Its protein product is CASSQGTGGYTDTQYF.

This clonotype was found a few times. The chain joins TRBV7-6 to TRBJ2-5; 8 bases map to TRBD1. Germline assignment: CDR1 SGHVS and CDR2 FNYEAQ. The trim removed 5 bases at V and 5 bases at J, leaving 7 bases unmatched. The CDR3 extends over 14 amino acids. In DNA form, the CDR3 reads TGTGCCAGCAGCCCCAGGACAGGGACTGAGACCCAGTACTTC. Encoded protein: CASSPRTGTETQYF.

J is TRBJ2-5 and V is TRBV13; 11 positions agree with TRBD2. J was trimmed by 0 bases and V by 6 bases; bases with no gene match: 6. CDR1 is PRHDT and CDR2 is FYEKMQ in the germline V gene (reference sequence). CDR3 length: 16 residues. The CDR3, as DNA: TGTGCCAGCAGTCGGACTAGCGGGTCGTACCAAGAGACCCAGTACTTC. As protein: CASSRTSGSYQETQYF.

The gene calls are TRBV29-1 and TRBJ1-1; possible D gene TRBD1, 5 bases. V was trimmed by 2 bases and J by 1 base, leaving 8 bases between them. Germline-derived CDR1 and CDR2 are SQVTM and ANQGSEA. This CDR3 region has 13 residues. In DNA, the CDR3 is TGCAGCGTTGAACCACAGGCGAACACTGAAGCTTTCTTT. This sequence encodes CSVEPQANTEAFF.

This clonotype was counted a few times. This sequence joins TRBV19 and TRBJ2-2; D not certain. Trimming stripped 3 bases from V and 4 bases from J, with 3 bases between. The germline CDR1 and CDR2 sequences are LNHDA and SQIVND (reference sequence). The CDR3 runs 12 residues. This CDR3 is CASSIGTGELFF. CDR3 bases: TGTGCCAGTAGTATCGGCACCGGGGAGCTGTTTTTT.

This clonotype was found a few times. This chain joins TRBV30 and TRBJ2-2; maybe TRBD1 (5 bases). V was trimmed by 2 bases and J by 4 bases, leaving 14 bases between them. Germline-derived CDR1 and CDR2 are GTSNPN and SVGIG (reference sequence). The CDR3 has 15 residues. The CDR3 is CAWSKGVMSTGELFF. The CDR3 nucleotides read TGTGCCTGGAGTAAAGGGGTGATGAGCACCGGGGAGCTGTTTTTT.

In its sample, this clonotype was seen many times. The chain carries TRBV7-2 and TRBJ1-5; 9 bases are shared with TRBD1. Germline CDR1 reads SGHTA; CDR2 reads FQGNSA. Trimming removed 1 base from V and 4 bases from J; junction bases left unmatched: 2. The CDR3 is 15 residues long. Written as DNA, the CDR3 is TGTGCCAGCAGCTTAGTGGGGACAGGGAATCAGCCCCAGCATTTT. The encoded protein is CASSLVGTGNQPQHF.

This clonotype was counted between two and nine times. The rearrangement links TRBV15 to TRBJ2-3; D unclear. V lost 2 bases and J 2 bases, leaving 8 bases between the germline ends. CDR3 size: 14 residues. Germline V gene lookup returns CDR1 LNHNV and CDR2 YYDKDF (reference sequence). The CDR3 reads CATSRLLNTDTQYF. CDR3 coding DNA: TGTGCCACCAGCAGATTACTGAACACAGATACGCAGTATTTT.

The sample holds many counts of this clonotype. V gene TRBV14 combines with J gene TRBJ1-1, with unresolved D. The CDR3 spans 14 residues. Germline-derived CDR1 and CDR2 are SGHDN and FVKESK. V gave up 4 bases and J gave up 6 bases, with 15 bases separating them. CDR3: CASSLVSPPAEAFF. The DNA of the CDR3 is TGTGCCAGCAGCCTTGTTTCCCCACCTGCTGAAGCTTTCTTT.

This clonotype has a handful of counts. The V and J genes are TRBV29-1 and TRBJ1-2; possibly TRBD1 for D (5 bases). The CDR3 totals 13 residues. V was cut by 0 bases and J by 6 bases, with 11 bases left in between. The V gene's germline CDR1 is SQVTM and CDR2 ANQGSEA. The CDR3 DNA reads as TGCAGCGTTGAAGAACAGGCCTCCCATGGCTACACCTTC. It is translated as CSVEEQASHGYTF.

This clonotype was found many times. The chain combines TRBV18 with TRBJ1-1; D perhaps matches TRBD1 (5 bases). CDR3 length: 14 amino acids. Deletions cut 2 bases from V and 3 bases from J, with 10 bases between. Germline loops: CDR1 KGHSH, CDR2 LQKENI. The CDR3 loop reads CASSPAGDYTEAFF. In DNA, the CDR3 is TGTGCCAGCTCACCAGCCGGGGACTACACTGAAGCTTTCTTT.

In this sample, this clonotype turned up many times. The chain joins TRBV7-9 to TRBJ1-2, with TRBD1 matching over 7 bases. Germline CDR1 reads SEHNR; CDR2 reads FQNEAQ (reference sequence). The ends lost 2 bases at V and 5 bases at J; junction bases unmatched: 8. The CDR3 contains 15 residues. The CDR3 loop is CASSLQGTAPYGYTF. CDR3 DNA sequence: TGTGCCAGCAGCTTACAAGGGACAGCTCCTTATGGCTACACCTTC.

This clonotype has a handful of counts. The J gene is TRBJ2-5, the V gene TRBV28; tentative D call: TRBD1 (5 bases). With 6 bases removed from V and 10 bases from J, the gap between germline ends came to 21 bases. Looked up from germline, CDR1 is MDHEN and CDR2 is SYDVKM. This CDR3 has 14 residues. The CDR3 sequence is CASSSRQTAGYQYF. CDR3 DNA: TGTGCCAGCAGCTCTCGACAGACTGCTGGGTACCAGTACTTC.

As DNA, the CDR3 is TGTGCCAGCAGCTGGTCGACAGGGGCGGACATTCAGTACTTC. Translating it yields CASSWSTGADIQYF. V and J are TRBV7-2 and TRBJ2-4; 8 bases agree with TRBD1. From germline, CDR1 is SGHTA and CDR2 FQGNSA. This CDR3 spans 14 amino acids. Germline trimming cut 4 bases from V and 8 bases from J; bases unmatched to any gene: 7.

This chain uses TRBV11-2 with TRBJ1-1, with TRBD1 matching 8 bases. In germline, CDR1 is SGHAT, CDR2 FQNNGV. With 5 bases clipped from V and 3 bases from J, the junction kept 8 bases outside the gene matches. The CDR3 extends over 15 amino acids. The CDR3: CASSQNGQGHTEAFF. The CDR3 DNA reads TGTGCCAGCAGCCAAAACGGACAGGGACACACTGAAGCTTTCTTT. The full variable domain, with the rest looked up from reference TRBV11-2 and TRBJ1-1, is EAGVAQSPRYKIIEKRQSVAFWCNPISGHATLYWYQQILGQGPKLLIQFQNNGVVDDSQLPKDRFSAERLKGVDSTLKIQPAKLEDSAVYLCASSQNGQGHTEAFFGQGTRLTVV.

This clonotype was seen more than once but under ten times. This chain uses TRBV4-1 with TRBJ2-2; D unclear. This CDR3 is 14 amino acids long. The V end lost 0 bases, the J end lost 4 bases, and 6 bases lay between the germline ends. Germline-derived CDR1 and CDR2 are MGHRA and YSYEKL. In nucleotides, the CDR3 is TGCGCCAGCAGCCAAGAAAAGATCACCGGGGAGCTGTTTTTT. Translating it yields CASSQEKITGELFF.